Sequencing of this T cell receptor beta chain was carried out in a study of shared clonotypes between healthy human individuals. Source study methods: Junction-only sequences produced by ImmunoSEQ had no quality scores, so filtering differed. Clones were read by immunoSEQ multiplex PCR, and TCRdb kept only the in-frame ones, dropping some. V, J and clone size reflect that table, while D and trimming were determined from the DNA. The sample shows some 1,100,000 clones, about 80% of them seen only once. This CDR3 has 11 residues. Germline assignment: CDR1 DFQATT and CDR2 SNEGSKA (reference sequence). The V and J ends lost 5 bases and 9 bases respectively, with 10 bases between them.

The sample was memory CD4+ T cells from PBMCs. As to subset: CD45RA-negative fraction. The rearrangement uses TRBV20-1 and TRBJ1-4; D gene ambiguous. This TCR came from a man between 18 and 35 years old in good health. Some clones in this sample may be carry-over from other donors' samples. In DNA form, the CDR3 reads TGCAGTGCTCTTGTGGGGAAAAAACTGTTTTTT. This gives the protein CSALVGKKLFF.